What follows describes a single T cell receptor beta chain. CD3+CD4+ and CD3+CD8+ cells were FACS-sorted from thawed unstimulated PBMCs. The table came from immunoSEQ multiplex PCR; TCRdb's copy has only in-frame clones and leaves some out. The data hold some 120,000 clones, with about nine tenths observed a single time. This sample was taken from a study of T cell clones after liver transplantation. Study in general: Immunosuppression withdrawal was tried within 2 years after liver transplantation in this trial.

This TCR came from a human patient who received a liver transplant. Part of the T cell pool may stem from the graft donor. The sample in question was CD4+ T cells from blood, obtained 12 months after liver transplant.

The CDR3 spells CAWSSRHTGVNEQFF. In nucleotides, the CDR3 is TGTGCCTGGAGTAGCCGCCATACAGGGGTCAATGAGCAGTTCTTC. This chain connects TRBV30 to TRBJ2-1, with 7 bases that match TRBD1. The V and J ends lost 2 bases and 6 bases, in that order; junction bases with no gene match: 10. Per germline, CDR1 GTSNPN and CDR2 SVGIG (reference sequence). The CDR3 loop spans 15 amino acids.